Listed here are 27 T cell receptor beta chains from one sample, sequenced in a study of identical twins. MiXCR was run by TCRdb on the 5' RACE reads, yielding one entry per CDR3 protein. Here the sample spans 400,000 to 550,000 distinct CDR3 sequences, approximately 22% being singletons. These records were also assigned to another study, of T cells expressing NK-cell markers.

The sequenced material came from CD4+ T cells sorted from blood. All receptors come from a woman younger than 30 in good health.

The chain couples TRBV20-1 to TRBJ1-1, with D perhaps matching TRBD1 (5 bases). This CDR3 spans 12 amino acids. The ends were cut back, 0 bases at V and 10 bases at J, with 12 bases in the middle. Germline loops: CDR1 DFQATT, CDR2 SNEGSKA (reference sequence). CDR3 amino acids: CSARDLGEIAFF. The CDR3 nucleotides are TGCAGTGCTAGAGATCTAGGGGAGATAGCTTTCTTT.

This clonotype was counted between two and nine times. The V and J genes are TRBV12-3 or TRBV12-4 and TRBJ1-2; tentatively, D is TRBD1 (6 bases). The CDR3 has 13 amino acids. Trimming pared 4 bases from V and 8 bases from J, leaving 14 bases between. The CDR3 reads CASSSDSMNGYTF. The CDR3 nucleotides read TGTGCCAGCAGTTCGGACAGTATGAACGGCTACACCTTC.

The chain employs TRBV20-1 and TRBJ2-4; TRBD1 aligns across 8 bases. V shed 1 base and J 2 bases; nucleotides not matched to a gene: 7. The germline V gene encodes CDR1 DFQATT and CDR2 SNEGSKA (reference sequence). The CDR3 contains 16 residues. CDR3 nucleotide sequence: TGCAGTGCTAGAGCAGGGGGCGCCGGGTCCAAAAACATTCAGTACTTC. This gives the protein CSARAGGAGSKNIQYF.

This clonotype has more than one count but fewer than ten. The chain has TRBV20-1 and TRBJ2-7; 8 bases align to TRBD2. Germline CDR1 DFQATT, CDR2 SNEGSKA (reference sequence). The CDR3 spans 14 residues. The junction had 13 bases not matched to a gene; V was cut back by 6 bases and J by 6 bases. The DNA of the CDR3 is TGCAGTGCCGGACCGGGACTAGGGTTCCGCGAGCAGTACTTC. Encoded protein: CSAGPGLGFREQYF.

The V and J genes are TRBV20-1 and TRBJ1-2, with D perhaps TRBD1 (5 bases). Germline V gene lookup returns CDR1 DFQATT and CDR2 SNEGSKA (reference sequence). The CDR3 spans 14 residues. Trimming left V 6 bases short and J 5 bases short, with 19 bases between. This CDR3 reads CSAPWRGPSYGYTF. The CDR3 bases are TGCAGTGCCCCGTGGCGGGGACCGTCTTATGGCTACACCTTC.

This CDR3 reads CSASIRSHLETQYF. DNA for the CDR3: TGCAGTGCTAGTATCAGGTCCCACCTGGAGACCCAGTACTTC. The chain carries TRBV20-1 and TRBJ2-5, with D unresolved. Trimming took 3 bases from V and 5 from J, leaving 16 bases between them. The CDR3 covers 14 residues. Germline V lookup: CDR1 DFQATT, CDR2 SNEGSKA (reference sequence).

This clonotype was counted at least ten times. The chain is built from TRBV20-1 and TRBJ2-2, with TRBD1 matching over 10 bases. Germline V gene sequence: CDR1 DFQATT, CDR2 SNEGSKA (reference sequence). This CDR3 has 15 residues. Losses at the gene ends were 6 bases for V and 0 bases for J; bases not matched to a gene: 4. CDR3 region: CSAPGQGPNTGELFF. The DNA of the CDR3 is TGCAGTGCCCCGGGACAGGGGCCGAACACCGGGGAGCTGTTTTTT.

The gene calls are TRBV27 and TRBJ2-7; 9 bases match TRBD1. Germline values: CDR1 MNHEY, CDR2 SMNVEV (reference sequence). The V and J ends lost 8 bases and 5 bases, in that order; junction bases with no gene match: 4. This CDR3 spans 12 amino acids. The CDR3 loop is CASGTGGNEQYF. The CDR3 nucleotides read TGTGCCAGCGGTACAGGGGGCAACGAGCAGTACTTC.

The chain employs TRBV5-6 and TRBJ1-1, with no clear D. V shed 2 bases and J shed 4 bases, with 15 bases lying between them. Per the germline V gene, CDR1 is SGHDT and CDR2 is YYEEEE. CDR3 size: 15 residues. CDR3: CASSFRRGPTTEAFF. In nucleotides, the CDR3 is TGTGCCAGCAGCTTCCGGAGAGGGCCGACCACTGAAGCTTTCTTT.

The rearrangement joins TRBV9 to TRBJ1-6; D is ambiguous. CDR1 SGDLS and CDR2 YYNGEE come from the germline V gene. V gave up 1 base and J gave up 6 bases, with 5 bases separating them. CDR3 length equals 13 residues. CDR3 DNA sequence: TGTGCCAGCAGCGTAAGGGCTAATTCACCCCTCCACTTT. It is translated as CASSVRANSPLHF.

This chain joins TRBV28 and TRBJ2-7; D is unclear. The CDR3 consists of 13 residues. Germline loops: CDR1 MDHEN, CDR2 SYDVKM. V gave up 6 bases and J gave up 2 bases, with 11 bases separating them. This CDR3 is CASSRGPTYEQYF. The CDR3 nucleotides are TGTGCCAGCAGCCGCGGACCGACCTACGAGCAGTACTTC.

The chain combines TRBV12-3 or TRBV12-4 with TRBJ2-1, with a tentative D call TRBD2 (5 bases). The CDR3 covers 14 residues. Between the trimmed V and J ends, which lost 6 bases and 10 bases, there was a span of 19 bases. This CDR3 reads CASRTYRGAGEQFF. The CDR3 nucleotides are TGTGCCAGCAGAACCTATCGGGGAGCTGGCGAGCAGTTCTTC.

V and J are TRBV5-4 and TRBJ1-1, with 12 bases matching TRBD1. There are 21 residues in the CDR3. CDR1 is SGHNT, CDR2 YYREEE, per germline (reference sequence). V shed 0 bases, J shed 4 bases, and the junction held 19 bases outside the gene matches. The CDR3 sequence: CASSLAQGSFRDRGRLTEAFF. CDR3 DNA: TGTGCCAGCAGCTTGGCCCAAGGTAGTTTCCGGGACAGGGGGCGACTCACTGAAGCTTTCTTT. The variable domain in full, completed from reference TRBV5-4 and TRBJ1-1, reads ETGVTQSPTHLIKTRGQQVTLRCSSQSGHNTVSWYQQALGQGPQFIFQYYREEENGRGNFPPRFSGLQFPNYSSELNVNALELDDSALYLCASSLAQGSFRDRGRLTEAFFGQGTRLTVV.

This clonotype has a handful of counts. This chain joins TRBV10-3 and TRBJ2-1; 7 positions agree with TRBD2. The trim removed 2 bases at V and 4 bases at J, leaving 5 bases unmatched. CDR3 size: 15 residues. Germline values: CDR1 ENHRY, CDR2 SYGVKD. The CDR3 protein is CAISEGREPYNEQFF. The CDR3 DNA reads as TGTGCCATCAGTGAGGGGCGGGAGCCATACAATGAGCAGTTCTTC.

This clonotype was counted only a few times. This rearrangement joins TRBV20-1 to TRBJ2-1; D is possibly TRBD2 (6 bases). Trimming took 6 bases from V and 5 from J, leaving 8 bases between them. The CDR3 is made up of 11 amino acids. Germline V lookup: CDR1 DFQATT, CDR2 SNEGSKA (reference sequence). The CDR3 loop is CSAGGHNEQFF. The CDR3 DNA reads as TGCAGTGCGGGGGGACACAATGAGCAGTTCTTC.

The chain couples TRBV6-5 to TRBJ1-2; the D is unclear. Germline loops: CDR1 MNHEY, CDR2 SVGAGI. V shed 2 bases and J shed 9 bases, with 16 bases lying between them. This CDR3 region has 14 residues. The CDR3 region is CASSYITAEKSYTF. The CDR3 DNA follows: TGTGCCAGCAGTTACATTACCGCCGAGAAAAGCTACACCTTC.

The sample holds a few counts of this clonotype. J is TRBJ2-1 and V is TRBV11-2; D gene unclear. Trimming cost V 3 bases and J 13 bases, with 10 bases left between them. The CDR3 has 11 amino acids. CDR1 and CDR2 (germline): SGHAT, FQNNGV. The CDR3 nucleotides read TGTGCCAGCAGCTTTAGACTGGACCAGTTCTTC. This translates into CASSFRLDQFF.

A few counts support this clonotype. The chain combines TRBV7-9 with TRBJ1-1; possibly TRBD1 for D (6 bases). This CDR3 spans 15 amino acids. Deletions cut 4 bases from V and 4 bases from J, with 16 bases between. Germline V gene lookup returns CDR1 SEHNR and CDR2 FQNEAQ (reference sequence). The CDR3 region has the DNA TGTGCCAGCAGCTCCCTCCGGGGGGCAGGCACTGAAGCTTTCTTT. This codes for CASSSLRGAGTEAFF.

The J gene is TRBJ1-3, the V gene TRBV5-1; tentative D call: TRBD1 (6 bases). This CDR3 region has 15 residues. V gave up 4 bases and J gave up 0 bases, with 11 bases separating them. The germline gives CDR1 SGHRS, CDR2 YFSETQ. The CDR3 here is CASSRDTSSGNTIYF. The CDR3 DNA reads TGCGCCAGCAGCCGGGACACCTCCTCTGGAAACACCATATATTTT.

Many counts were recorded for this clonotype. The V and J genes are TRBV20-1 and TRBJ2-5; D remains unclear. The CDR3 consists of 11 residues. Germline CDR1 and CDR2: DFQATT and SNEGSKA (reference sequence). Between the trimmed V and J ends, which lost 6 bases and 4 bases, there was a span of 9 bases. The CDR3 nucleotides are TGCAGTGCCAGACCTTCAGAGACCCAGTACTTC. Protein: CSARPSETQYF.

This chain joins TRBV20-1 and TRBJ1-1, with D tentatively TRBD1 (6 bases). The CDR3 covers 14 residues. Germline values: CDR1 DFQATT, CDR2 SNEGSKA (reference sequence). V was clipped by 3 bases and J by 5 bases, with 16 bases between them. The chain's CDR3 is CSARLTQGFTEAFF. The CDR3 DNA sequence: TGCAGTGCTAGGCTTACCCAGGGGTTTACTGAAGCTTTCTTT.

This clonotype occurred a few times. The gene calls are TRBV10-3 and TRBJ1-2; D unclear. Germline CDR1 is ENHRY and CDR2 is SYGVKD. V lost 0 bases, J lost 0 bases, and 5 bases lay in between. This CDR3 contains 14 residues. The CDR3 spells CAISESIANYGYTF. DNA for the CDR3: TGTGCCATCAGTGAGTCCATAGCTAACTATGGCTACACCTTC.

This chain connects TRBV18 to TRBJ2-7, with a tentative D call TRBD1 (6 bases). V dropped 3 bases and J dropped 7 bases, with 16 bases sitting between them. Germline V lookup: CDR1 KGHSH, CDR2 LQKENI. The CDR3 has 14 amino acids. The CDR3 DNA reads TGTGCCAGCTCACCGGCCCAGGGGAGAGGTGAGCAGTACTTC. Its translation: CASSPAQGRGEQYF.

The chain employs TRBV7-2 and TRBJ2-1; no reliable D call. Germline CDR1 and CDR2: SGHTA and FQGNSA. The CDR3 length is 14 residues. The V end was cut by 2 bases, the J end by 4 bases, with 9 bases between. CDR3 residues: CASSLMVTYNEQFF. In nucleotides, the CDR3 is TGTGCCAGCAGCTTAATGGTCACTTACAATGAGCAGTTCTTC.

This clonotype showed up just a few times. The chain employs TRBV7-2 and TRBJ2-1; no clear D gene. The CDR3 spans 15 residues. The germline V and J ends were trimmed by 6 bases and 5 bases, with 17 bases remaining between them. Per the germline V gene, CDR1 is SGHTA and CDR2 is FQGNSA. CDR3 nucleotides: TGTGCCAGCAGTCAATCCTACATCCCTAACAATGAGCAGTTCTTC. It is translated as CASSQSYIPNNEQFF.

In its sample, this clonotype was seen a few times. The chain has TRBV20-1 and TRBJ2-2; D might be TRBD1 (6 bases). Trimming removed 5 bases at V and 4 bases at J, with 11 bases between. The germline gives CDR1 DFQATT, CDR2 SNEGSKA (reference sequence). This CDR3 is 13 amino acids long. The CDR3 bases are TGCAGTGCTGGGGAGACAGGCACCGGGGAGCTGTTTTTT. It translates to CSAGETGTGELFF.

The chain combines TRBV20-1 with TRBJ1-1; 7 bases map to TRBD1. J gave up 0 bases and V 5 bases, and 6 bases lay outside the gene matches. Germline V gene data show CDR1 as DFQATT and CDR2 as SNEGSKA (reference sequence). CDR3 length equals 14 residues. CDR3 bases: TGCAGTGCTGAGGGGACAGTCTTGAACACTGAAGCTTTCTTT. Translation: CSAEGTVLNTEAFF.